These 7 T cell receptor beta chains share one sample of origin, sequenced in a study of shared T cell receptors in the human thymus. Libraries were prepared by immunoSEQ multiplex PCR; TCRdb keeps only in-frame clonotypes and omits some of them. The sample carries hundreds of thousands of clones, around 78% recorded once. This sample also appeared in a second study, on human thymus T cells.

The specimen was thymocytes. Every receptor here comes from a boy less than two years old with a congenital heart defect.

The chain employs TRBV30 and TRBJ2-2; maybe TRBD1 (5 bases). The length of the CDR3 is 16 residues. Germline V lookup: CDR1 GTSNPN, CDR2 SVGIG (reference sequence). V was shortened by 0 bases and J by 2 bases, with 13 bases between the two germline ends. For the CDR3, the DNA is TGTGCCTGGAGTGTACGCCCCCAGGGCAACACCGGGGAGCTGTTTTTT. Amino acid sequence: CAWSVRPQGNTGELFF.

This clone was found once. Other DNA sequences in this sample translate to the same CDR3. The CDR3 DNA reads TGTGCCAGCAGCTCCCGGACTAGCGGCTACGAGCAGTACTTC. Residues: CASSSRTSGYEQYF. The V call is TRBV7-2, the J call TRBJ2-7; TRBD2 matches at 10 bases. With 4 bases clipped from V and 3 bases from J, the junction kept 3 bases outside the gene matches. CDR1 and CDR2 from the germline V gene are SGHTA and FQGNSA. CDR3 size: 14 residues.

The chain links TRBV7-6 to TRBJ2-7; 7 bases align to TRBD1. The CDR3 runs to 16 residues. V lost 5 bases to trimming and J lost 3 bases; unmatched junction nucleotides: 13. The germline CDR1 and CDR2 sequences are SGHVS and FNYEAQ. The CDR3 nucleotides are TGTGCCAGCAGCCCGAAGGGGGCAAATGAGGACTACGAGCAGTACTTC. Amino acids: CASSPKGANEDYEQYF.

This chain links TRBV19 with TRBJ2-2; 10 bases agree with TRBD2. Germline loops: CDR1 LNHDA, CDR2 SQIVND (reference sequence). The CDR3 runs 16 residues. Trimming removed 6 bases from V and 0 bases from J; junction bases left unmatched: 4. CDR3 protein: CASSPGLAANTGELFF. In nucleotides, the CDR3 is TGTGCCAGTAGCCCAGGACTAGCGGCGAACACCGGGGAGCTGTTTTTT.

The chain carries TRBV10-3 and TRBJ2-1; 9 bases agree with TRBD1. The ends lost 5 bases at V and 6 bases at J; junction bases unmatched: 11. CDR1 and CDR2 (germline): ENHRY, SYGVKD. The CDR3 totals 16 residues. CDR3 amino acids: CAISQSRDRVTNEQFF. CDR3 bases: TGTGCCATCAGTCAAAGCCGGGACAGGGTTACCAATGAGCAGTTCTTC.

This rearrangement joins TRBV6-9 to TRBJ1-1; D gene unclear. The CDR3 covers 10 residues. Per germline, CDR1 MNHGY and CDR2 SVAAGI. V was trimmed by 6 bases and J by 10 bases, leaving 9 bases between them. The CDR3 sequence: CASRTTGAFF. CDR3 in DNA: TGTGCCAGCAGGACGACGGGAGCTTTCTTT.

Comments on this clone: Here the CDR3 omits its conserved ending phenylalanine or tryptophan, so a read error is the likely source. The DNA is left out, because the CDR3 cannot be placed on it with certainty; the CDR3 is given as TCRdb lists it. The rearrangement links TRBV27 to TRBJ2-7; the table gives TRBD1 as D, unverified against the DNA. Germline V gene data show CDR1 as MNHEY and CDR2 as SMNVEV (reference sequence). Ends included, the CDR3 has 11 residues. CDR3 region: CASTPDRGRFL.